The 5 T cell receptor beta chains below were found in one sample sequenced in a study of OX40 agonist ivuxolimab in advanced cancers. Assay: immunoSEQ multiplex PCR; the TCRdb copy retains only in-frame clones and omits some. The sample records nearly 80,000 clones, approximately 85% being singletons. The input for sequencing was CD4+ or CD8+ T cells sorted from blood, taken in a trial of the OX40 agonist ivuxolimab. The receptors here all came from an adult with an advanced solid tumor such as melanoma, head and neck, liver or kidney cancer.

There are a few counts of this clone. The rearrangement joins TRBV5-1 to TRBJ2-2; 7 bases are shared with TRBD2. CDR1 and CDR2 (germline): SGHRS, YFSETQ. There are 16 residues in the CDR3. V lost 5 bases to trimming and J lost 1 base; unmatched junction nucleotides: 8. DNA for the CDR3: TGCGCCAGCAGGGCGGGACTAACCTTGAACACCGGGGAGCTGTTTTTT. Translation: CASRAGLTLNTGELFF.

CDR3: CASSPGPGAYEQYF. CDR3 bases: TGTGCCAGCTCACCGGGGCCAGGAGCCTACGAGCAGTACTTC. The chain employs TRBV18 and TRBJ2-7, with TRBD1 as a possible D gene (5 bases). This CDR3 spans 14 amino acids. Germline V gene data show CDR1 as KGHSH and CDR2 as LQKENI. V was pared by 3 bases and J by 2 bases, with 11 bases between.

With regard to this clone: Relative to the germline gene, one junction end is altered; a read error may explain this. Other DNA sequences within the sample encode an identical CDR3. As DNA, the CDR3 is TGCGCCAGCAAAACACAGGGCCAAGATCAGCATTTT. Residues: CASKTQGQDQHF. The chain joins TRBV6-5 to TRBJ1-5, with D perhaps TRBD1 (6 bases). This CDR3 contains 12 residues. Germline V gene data show CDR1 as MNHEY and CDR2 as SVGAGI.

The chain couples TRBV5-1 to TRBJ1-6; D not resolved. This CDR3 region has 13 residues. Germline V gene data show CDR1 as SGHRS and CDR2 as YFSETQ. V was trimmed by 0 bases and J by 10 bases, leaving 8 bases between them. The CDR3 DNA follows: TGCGCCAGCAGCTTGGGAAAGGGATCACCCCTCCACTTT. Its protein is CASSLGKGSPLHF.

The chain joins TRBV6-1 to TRBJ2-5; D call uncertain. The end of the DNA aligns better with TRBJ2-7, so the J call may be wrong. The germline gives CDR1 MNHNS, CDR2 SASEGT. This CDR3 is built from 10 residues. The CDR3 DNA is TGTGCCAGCAGTGGGTACGAGCAGTACTTC. Encoded protein: CASSGYEQYF.